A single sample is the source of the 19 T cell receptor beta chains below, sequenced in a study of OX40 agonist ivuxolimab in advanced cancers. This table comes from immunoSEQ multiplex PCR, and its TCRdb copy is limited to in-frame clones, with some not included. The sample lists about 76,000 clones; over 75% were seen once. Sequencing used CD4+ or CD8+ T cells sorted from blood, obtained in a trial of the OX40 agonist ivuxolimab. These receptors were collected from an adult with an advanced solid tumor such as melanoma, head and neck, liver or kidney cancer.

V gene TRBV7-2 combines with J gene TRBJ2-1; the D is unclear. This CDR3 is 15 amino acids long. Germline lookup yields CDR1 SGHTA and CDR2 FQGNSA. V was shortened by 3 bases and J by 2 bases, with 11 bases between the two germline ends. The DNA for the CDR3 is TGTGCCAGCAGCTTGTTAGGCCCCCCCTACAATGAGCAGTTCTTC. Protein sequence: CASSLLGPPYNEQFF. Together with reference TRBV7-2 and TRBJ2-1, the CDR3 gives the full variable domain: GAGVSQSPSNKVTEKGKDVELRCDPISGHTALYWYRQSLGQGLEFLIYFQGNSAPDKSGLPSDRFSAERTGGSVSTLTIQRTQQEDSAVYLCASSLLGPPYNEQFFGPGTRLTVL.

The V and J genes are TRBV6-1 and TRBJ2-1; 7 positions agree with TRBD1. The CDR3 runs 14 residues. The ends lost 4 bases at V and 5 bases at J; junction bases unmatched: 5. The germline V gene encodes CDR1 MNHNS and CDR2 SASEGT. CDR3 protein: CASSAEGQNNEQFF. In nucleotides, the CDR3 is TGTGCCAGCAGTGCTGAGGGACAGAACAATGAGCAGTTCTTC.

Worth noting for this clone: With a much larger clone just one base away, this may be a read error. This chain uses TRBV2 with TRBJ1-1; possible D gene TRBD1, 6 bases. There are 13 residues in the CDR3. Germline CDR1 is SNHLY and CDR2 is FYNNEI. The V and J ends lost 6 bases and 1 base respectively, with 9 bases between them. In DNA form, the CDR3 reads TGTGCCAGCAGAAACAGGGAGAACACTGAAGCTTTCTTT. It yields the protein CASRNRENTEAFF.

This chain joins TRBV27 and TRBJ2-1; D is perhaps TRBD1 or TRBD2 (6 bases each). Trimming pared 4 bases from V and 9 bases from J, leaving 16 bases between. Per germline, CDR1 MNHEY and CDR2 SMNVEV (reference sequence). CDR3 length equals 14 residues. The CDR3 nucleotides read TGTGCCAGCAGTTGGCGGGACATCTTCAGTGAGCAGTTCTTC. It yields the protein CASSWRDIFSEQFF.

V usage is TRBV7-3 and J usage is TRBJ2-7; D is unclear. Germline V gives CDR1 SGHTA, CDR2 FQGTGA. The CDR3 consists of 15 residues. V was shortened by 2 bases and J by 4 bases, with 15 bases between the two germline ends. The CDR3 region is CASSLSPTSLYEQYF. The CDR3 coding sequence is TGTGCCAGCAGCTTATCCCCGACAAGCCTTTACGAGCAGTACTTC.

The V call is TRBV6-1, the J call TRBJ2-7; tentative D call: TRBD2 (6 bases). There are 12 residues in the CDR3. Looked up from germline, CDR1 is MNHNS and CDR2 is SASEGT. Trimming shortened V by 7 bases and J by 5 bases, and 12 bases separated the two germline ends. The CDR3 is CASTKGGHEQYF. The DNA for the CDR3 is TGTGCCAGCACAAAGGGAGGCCACGAGCAGTACTTC.

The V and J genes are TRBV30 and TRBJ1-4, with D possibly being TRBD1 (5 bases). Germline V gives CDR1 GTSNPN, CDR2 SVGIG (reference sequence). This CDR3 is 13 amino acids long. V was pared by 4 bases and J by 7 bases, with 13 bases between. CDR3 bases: TGTGCCTGGACAGGAGGGACGCGTGAAAAACTGTTTTTT. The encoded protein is CAWTGGTREKLFF.

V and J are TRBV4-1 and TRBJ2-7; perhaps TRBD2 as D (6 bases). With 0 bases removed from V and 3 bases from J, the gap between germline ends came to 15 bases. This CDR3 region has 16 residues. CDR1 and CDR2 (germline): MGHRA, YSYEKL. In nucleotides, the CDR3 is TGCGCCAGCAGCCAAGAGACAGCGGAGGGAATCTACGAGCAGTACTTC. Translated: CASSQETAEGIYEQYF.

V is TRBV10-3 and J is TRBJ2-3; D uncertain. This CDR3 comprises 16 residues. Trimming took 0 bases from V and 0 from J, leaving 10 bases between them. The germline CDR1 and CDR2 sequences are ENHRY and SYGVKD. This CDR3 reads CAISESQGSSTDTQYF. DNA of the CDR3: TGTGCCATCAGTGAGTCACAAGGGTCTAGCACAGATACGCAGTATTTT.

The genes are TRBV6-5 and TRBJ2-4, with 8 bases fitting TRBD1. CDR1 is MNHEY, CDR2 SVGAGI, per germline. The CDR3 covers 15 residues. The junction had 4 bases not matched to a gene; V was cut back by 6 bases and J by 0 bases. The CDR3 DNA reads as TGTGCCAGCAGCCCTGACAGGGGAGCCAAAAACATTCAGTACTTC. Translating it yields CASSPDRGAKNIQYF.

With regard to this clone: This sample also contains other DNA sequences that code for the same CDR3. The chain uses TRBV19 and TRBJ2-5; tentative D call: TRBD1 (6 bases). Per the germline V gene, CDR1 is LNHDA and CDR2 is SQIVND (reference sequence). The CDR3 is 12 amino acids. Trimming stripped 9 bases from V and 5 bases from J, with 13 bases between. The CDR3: CASSTGWETQYF. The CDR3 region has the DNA TGTGCCAGCTCGACAGGATGGGAGACCCAGTACTTC.

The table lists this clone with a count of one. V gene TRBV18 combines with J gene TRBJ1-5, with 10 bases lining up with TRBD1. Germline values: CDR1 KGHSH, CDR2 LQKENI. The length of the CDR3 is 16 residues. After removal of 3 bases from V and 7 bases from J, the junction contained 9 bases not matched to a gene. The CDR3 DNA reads TGTGCCAGCTCACCCGCGGTTGGGACAGGGGACCAGCCCCAGCATTTT. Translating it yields CASSPAVGTGDQPQHF.

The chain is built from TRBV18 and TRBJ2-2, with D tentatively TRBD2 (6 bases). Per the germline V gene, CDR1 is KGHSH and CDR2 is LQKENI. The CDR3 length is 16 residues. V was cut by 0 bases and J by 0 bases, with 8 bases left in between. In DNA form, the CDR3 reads TGTGCCAGCTCACCACCGGAGGGCGCGAACACCGGGGAGCTGTTTTTT. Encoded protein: CASSPPEGANTGELFF.

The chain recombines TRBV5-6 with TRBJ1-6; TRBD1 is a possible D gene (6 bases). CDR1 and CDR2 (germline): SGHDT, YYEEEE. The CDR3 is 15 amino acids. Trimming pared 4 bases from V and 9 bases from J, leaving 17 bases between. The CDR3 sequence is CASSPPQGPSSPLHF. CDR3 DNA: TGTGCCAGCAGCCCGCCTCAGGGGCCCAGTTCACCCCTCCACTTT.

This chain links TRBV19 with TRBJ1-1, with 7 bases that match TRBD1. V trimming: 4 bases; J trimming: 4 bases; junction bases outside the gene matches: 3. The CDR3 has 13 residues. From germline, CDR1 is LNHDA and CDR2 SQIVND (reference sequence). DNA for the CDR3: TGTGCCAGTAGTAACTCAGGGGGCACTGAAGCTTTCTTT. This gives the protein CASSNSGGTEAFF.

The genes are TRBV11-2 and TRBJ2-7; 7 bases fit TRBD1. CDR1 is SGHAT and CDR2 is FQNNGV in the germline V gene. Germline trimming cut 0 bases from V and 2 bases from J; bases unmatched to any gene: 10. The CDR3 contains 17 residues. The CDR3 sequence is CASSLEVGRDSAYEQYF. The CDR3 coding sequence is TGTGCCAGCAGCTTAGAAGTAGGAAGGGACAGTGCCTACGAGCAGTACTTC.

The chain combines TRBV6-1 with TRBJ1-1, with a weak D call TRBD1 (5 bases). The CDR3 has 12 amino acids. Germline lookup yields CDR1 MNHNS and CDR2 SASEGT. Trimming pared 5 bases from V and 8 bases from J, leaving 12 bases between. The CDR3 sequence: CASSLGRNEAFF. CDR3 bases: TGTGCCAGCAGTTTGGGACGAAACGAAGCTTTCTTT.

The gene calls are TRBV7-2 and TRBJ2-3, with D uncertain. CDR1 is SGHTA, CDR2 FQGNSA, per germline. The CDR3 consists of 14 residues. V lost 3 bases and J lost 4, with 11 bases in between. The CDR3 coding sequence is TGTGCCAGCAGCTTGGGCCCCGTGGCAGATACGCAGTATTTT. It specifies CASSLGPVADTQYF.

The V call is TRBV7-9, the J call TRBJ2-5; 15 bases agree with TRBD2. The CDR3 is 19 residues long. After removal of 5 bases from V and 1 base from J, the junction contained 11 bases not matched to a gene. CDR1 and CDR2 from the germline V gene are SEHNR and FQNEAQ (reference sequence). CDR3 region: CASSLQPGTSGGPQETQYF. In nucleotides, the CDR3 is TGTGCCAGCAGCCTCCAACCCGGGACTAGCGGGGGGCCCCAAGAGACCCAGTACTTC.